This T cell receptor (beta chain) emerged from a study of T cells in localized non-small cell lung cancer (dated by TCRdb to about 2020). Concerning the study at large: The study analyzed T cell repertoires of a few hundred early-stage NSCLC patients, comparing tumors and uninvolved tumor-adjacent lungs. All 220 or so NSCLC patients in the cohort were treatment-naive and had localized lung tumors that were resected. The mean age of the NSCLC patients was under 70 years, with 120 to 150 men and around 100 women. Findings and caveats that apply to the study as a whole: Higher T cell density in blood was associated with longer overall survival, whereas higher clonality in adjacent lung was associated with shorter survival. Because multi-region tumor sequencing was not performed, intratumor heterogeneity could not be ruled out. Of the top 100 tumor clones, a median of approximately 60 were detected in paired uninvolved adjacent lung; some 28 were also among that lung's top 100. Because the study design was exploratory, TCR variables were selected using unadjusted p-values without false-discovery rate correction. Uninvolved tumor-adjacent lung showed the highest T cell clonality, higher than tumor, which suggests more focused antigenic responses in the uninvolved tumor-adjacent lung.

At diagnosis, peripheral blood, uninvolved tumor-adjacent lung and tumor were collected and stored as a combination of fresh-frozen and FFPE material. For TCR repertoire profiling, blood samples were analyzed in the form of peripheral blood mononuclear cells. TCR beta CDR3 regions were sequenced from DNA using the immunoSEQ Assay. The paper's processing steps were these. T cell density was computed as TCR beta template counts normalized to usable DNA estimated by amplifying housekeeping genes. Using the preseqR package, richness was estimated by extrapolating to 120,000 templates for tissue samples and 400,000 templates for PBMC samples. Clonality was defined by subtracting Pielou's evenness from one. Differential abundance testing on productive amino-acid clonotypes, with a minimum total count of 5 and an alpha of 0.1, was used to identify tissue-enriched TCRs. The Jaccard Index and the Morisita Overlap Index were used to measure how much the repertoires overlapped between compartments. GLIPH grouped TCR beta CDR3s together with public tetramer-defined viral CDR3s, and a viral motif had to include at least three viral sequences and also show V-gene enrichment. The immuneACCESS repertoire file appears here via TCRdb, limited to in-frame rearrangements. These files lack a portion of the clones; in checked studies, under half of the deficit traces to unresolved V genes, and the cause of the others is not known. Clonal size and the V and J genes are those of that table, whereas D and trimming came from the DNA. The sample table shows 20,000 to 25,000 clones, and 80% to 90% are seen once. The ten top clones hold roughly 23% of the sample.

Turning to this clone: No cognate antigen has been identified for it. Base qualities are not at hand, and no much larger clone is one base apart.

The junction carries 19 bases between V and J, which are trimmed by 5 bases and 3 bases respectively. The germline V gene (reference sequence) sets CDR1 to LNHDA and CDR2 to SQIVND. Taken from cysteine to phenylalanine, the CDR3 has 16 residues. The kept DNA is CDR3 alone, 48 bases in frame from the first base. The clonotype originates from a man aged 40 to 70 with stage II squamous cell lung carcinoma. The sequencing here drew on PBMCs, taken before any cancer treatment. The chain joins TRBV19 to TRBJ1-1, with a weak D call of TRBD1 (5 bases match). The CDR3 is CASSPGVYQGHTEAFF. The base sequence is TGTGCCAGTAGTCCGGGGGTTTACCAGGGCCACACTGAAGCTTTCTTT.